The 14 T cell receptor beta chains below come from one sample, sequenced in a study of early T cells in non-severe SARS-CoV-2 infection. TCRdb reprocessed the 5' RACE reads via MiXCR and lists one record per CDR3 protein. Among roughly 60,000 distinct CDR3 sequences listed, 7% to 8% were seen once. Sequenced material: whole blood. Receptors were obtained from an adult who was a healthcare worker with PCR-confirmed SARS-CoV-2 infection or an uninfected control (not recorded which).

This clonotype was seen many times. This chain links TRBV28 with TRBJ1-2, with TRBD1 matching over 7 bases. V dropped 3 bases and J dropped 2; count of bases not matched to a gene: 3. Germline V gene sequence: CDR1 MDHEN, CDR2 SYDVKM. The CDR3 is made up of 14 amino acids. The CDR3 sequence is CASSFGTENYGYTF. The CDR3 DNA sequence: TGTGCCAGCAGTTTTGGGACAGAGAACTATGGCTACACCTTC.

This clonotype is categorized as medium-sized. The rearrangement uses TRBV2 and TRBJ2-2; 8 bases match TRBD1. After removal of 10 bases from V and 0 bases from J, the junction contained 7 bases not matched to a gene. Germline V CDR1 and CDR2: SNHLY, FYNNEI. The CDR3 totals 15 residues. The CDR3 DNA is TGTGCCACAGACGCGACAGGGGCGAACACCGGGGAGCTGTTTTTT. Translated, it gives CATDATGANTGELFF.

The sample holds many counts of this clonotype. The J gene is TRBJ2-5, the V gene TRBV24-1; D is perhaps TRBD2 (5 bases). The CDR3 length is 14 residues. Germline loops: CDR1 KGHDR, CDR2 SFDVKD. Trimming removed 1 base at V and 4 bases at J, with 9 bases between. CDR3 residues: CATSDFGVGETQYF. As DNA, the CDR3 is TGTGCCACCAGTGATTTCGGGGTCGGAGAGACCCAGTACTTC.

This clonotype has just a few counts. V is TRBV6-5 and J is TRBJ2-7, with 8 bases aligning to TRBD1. Germline V gives CDR1 MNHEY, CDR2 SVGAGI. Trimming took 5 bases from V and 5 from J; bases not matched to a gene: 8. The CDR3 contains 14 residues. The CDR3 DNA follows: TGTGCCAGCAGTCTCCGGACAGGGAGCAACGAGCAGTACTTC. As protein: CASSLRTGSNEQYF.

This clonotype has ten or more counts. The chain links TRBV6-5 to TRBJ1-6; no definite D call. The CDR3 contains 14 residues. Trimming took off 0 bases at V and 8 bases at J, with 8 bases between the two ends. In germline, CDR1 is MNHEY, CDR2 SVGAGI. The chain's CDR3 is CASSYSGADSPLHF. The CDR3, as DNA: TGTGCCAGCAGTTACTCTGGAGCGGATTCACCCCTCCACTTT.

The rearrangement links TRBV28 to TRBJ2-4, with D perhaps TRBD1 (6 bases). This CDR3 is built from 13 residues. Germline V gene data show CDR1 as MDHEN and CDR2 as SYDVKM. V lost 4 bases to trimming and J lost 14 bases, with 18 bases between them. CDR3 sequence (DNA): TGTGCCAGCAGTTCCCCGGGGACATACAAGAAGTACTTC. Protein sequence: CASSSPGTYKKYF.

This clonotype was recorded many times. The chain combines TRBV5-1 with TRBJ1-1, with D unclear. Germline lookup yields CDR1 SGHRS and CDR2 YFSETQ. Between the trimmed V and J ends, which lost 5 bases and 10 bases, there was a span of 18 bases. The CDR3 sequence is 13 residues long. The CDR3 bases are TGCGCCAGCAGTATGGTCGGATCACACTCAGCTTTCTTT. Protein: CASSMVGSHSAFF.

This clonotype was observed a few times. J is TRBJ1-2 and V is TRBV28, with D maybe TRBD1 (6 bases). Trimming stripped 6 bases from V and 2 bases from J, with 16 bases between. Germline V CDR1 and CDR2: MDHEN, SYDVKM. The length of the CDR3 is 15 residues. Written as DNA, the CDR3 is TGTGCCAGCAGGATGAATTCAGGGGCAAACTATGGCTACACCTTC. This sequence encodes CASRMNSGANYGYTF.

This clonotype was recorded at least ten times. The genes are TRBV20-1 and TRBJ1-5; 11 nucleotides agree with TRBD1. The CDR3 totals 15 residues. Germline values: CDR1 DFQATT, CDR2 SNEGSKA (reference sequence). Losses at the gene ends were 6 bases for V and 6 bases for J; bases not matched to a gene: 10. The CDR3 sequence is CSASLVGTGGQPQHF. The CDR3 nucleotides read TGCAGTGCCTCCCTAGTCGGGACAGGGGGTCAGCCCCAGCATTTT.

This clonotype showed up many times. The chain combines TRBV3-1 with TRBJ2-7; 9 bases align to TRBD2. The CDR3 covers 15 residues. V lost 2 bases, J lost 4 bases, and 6 bases stayed unmatched. Germline values: CDR1 LGHDT, CDR2 YNNKEL (reference sequence). Here the CDR3 reads CASSQPAGGIYEQYF. The CDR3 DNA follows: TGTGCCAGCAGCCAACCAGCGGGGGGAATTTACGAGCAGTACTTC.

This clonotype was counted at least ten times. The chain uses TRBV7-3 and TRBJ1-1; D is perhaps TRBD1 (5 bases). Per the germline V gene, CDR1 is SGHTA and CDR2 is FQGTGA. The germline V and J ends were trimmed by 5 bases and 3 bases, with 10 bases remaining between them. CDR3 length: 13 residues. CDR3 amino acids: CASSVQGYTEAFF. As DNA, the CDR3 is TGTGCCAGCAGCGTGCAGGGTTACACTGAAGCTTTCTTT.

This sequence joins TRBV7-9 and TRBJ2-1, with a tentative D call TRBD1 (6 bases). Germline V gene lookup returns CDR1 SEHNR and CDR2 FQNEAQ (reference sequence). V was pared by 6 bases and J by 3 bases, with 12 bases between. This CDR3 has 14 amino acids. CDR3 sequence reads: CASSTGQYYNEQFF. CDR3 DNA sequence: TGTGCCAGCAGTACTGGACAGTACTACAATGAGCAGTTCTTC.

J is TRBJ2-7 and V is TRBV7-9, with unresolved D. V shed 4 bases and J shed 3 bases, with 13 bases lying between them. CDR1 and CDR2 from the germline V gene are SEHNR and FQNEAQ (reference sequence). This CDR3 contains 14 residues. Here the CDR3 DNA reads TGTGCCAGCAGCTCCCCGGGCAGTCTCTACGAGCAGTACTTC. It codes for CASSSPGSLYEQYF.

The V and J genes are TRBV5-1 and TRBJ1-5, with D uncertain. V was cut by 4 bases and J by 1 base, with 15 bases left in between. This CDR3 region has 16 residues. From germline, CDR1 is SGHRS and CDR2 YFSETQ. CDR3 loop: CASSPLPLDSNQPQHF. The DNA for the CDR3 is TGCGCCAGCAGCCCCTTGCCCCTGGACAGCAATCAGCCCCAGCATTTT.